What follows is one T cell receptor (beta chain) and its context. The protocol was immunoSEQ multiplex PCR, while the TCRdb copy is restricted to in-frame clones and leaves out a portion. The repertoire holds roughly 120,000 clones, with approximately 90% as singletons. This entry is derived from a study of blood T cell repertoires in COVID-19. The source of this sequence is a human donor with active COVID-19. The donor label of this sample is uncertain. The specimen was peripheral blood.

In DNA form, the CDR3 reads TGTGCCAGCAGCTCCCGCGGGTCGGAGCTGTTTTTT. This sequence encodes CASSSRGSELFF. The V and J genes are TRBV27 and TRBJ2-2, with D perhaps TRBD2 (5 bases). CDR1 and CDR2 from the germline V gene are MNHEY and SMNVEV (reference sequence). V shed 6 bases and J shed 10 bases, with 12 bases lying between them. This CDR3 region has 12 residues.